One sample yielded the 13 T cell receptor beta chains listed below, sequenced in a study of T cell responses to AZD1222 COVID-19 vaccine. Method: immunoSEQ multiplex PCR; TCRdb's copy keeps in-frame clones and lacks some. In the table there are around 96,000 clones, around 84% of which are singletons. The starting material was peripheral blood, obtained 28 days after the second AZD1222 dose. The receptors derive from an adult who received the AZD1222 COVID-19 vaccine.

This chain uses TRBV4-2 with TRBJ2-1; 9 bases map to TRBD1. Germline CDR1 is LGHNA and CDR2 is YNFKEQ. Unmatched junction bases numbered 4, after V lost 0 bases and J lost 7 bases. The CDR3 is made up of 15 amino acids. CDR3 amino acids: CASSQEGGTGNEQFF. The CDR3 nucleotides are TGTGCCAGCAGCCAAGAAGGGGGGACAGGGAATGAGCAGTTCTTC.

CDR3 nucleotide sequence: TGCAGCGCAAGCCGGGGGGCAGACACTGAAGCTTTCTTT. Encoded protein: CSASRGADTEAFF. This chain uses TRBV29-1 with TRBJ1-1; D is possibly TRBD1 (6 bases). V was trimmed by 7 bases and J by 3 bases, leaving 15 bases between them. The V gene's germline CDR1 is SQVTM and CDR2 ANQGSEA. The CDR3 covers 13 residues.

The V and J genes are TRBV11-3 and TRBJ2-2, with unresolved D. The CDR3 extends over 14 amino acids. Trimming removed 1 base at V and 0 bases at J, with 3 bases between. CDR1 is SGHNT, CDR2 YENEEA, per germline. The CDR3 spells CASSLGANTGELFF. CDR3 in DNA: TGTGCCAGCAGCTTAGGGGCGAACACCGGGGAGCTGTTTTTT. The whole variable domain, remainder taken from reference TRBV11-3 and TRBJ2-2, is EAGVVQSPRYKIIEKKQPVAFWCNPISGHNTLYWYLQNLGQGPELLIRYENEEAVDDSQLPKDRFSAERLKGVDSTLKIQPAELGDSAVYLCASSLGANTGELFFGEGSRLTVL.

The chain links TRBV6-5 to TRBJ2-5; no reliable D call. Per germline, CDR1 MNHEY and CDR2 SVGAGI. V lost 10 bases and J 2 bases, leaving 14 bases between the germline ends. This CDR3 has 13 amino acids. The CDR3 loop reads CAINSVGQETQYF. In DNA form, the CDR3 reads TGTGCCATCAACTCGGTCGGACAAGAGACCCAGTACTTC.

In this sample, this clone turned up once. The chain carries TRBV5-1 and TRBJ2-5; D is possibly TRBD1 or TRBD2 (5 bases each). Germline CDR1 is SGHRS and CDR2 is YFSETQ. This CDR3 is built from 15 residues. Trimming cost V 0 bases and J 2 bases, with 11 bases left between them. The chain's CDR3 is CASSLDGTSQETQYF. The CDR3 DNA reads TGCGCCAGCAGCTTGGATGGGACGTCTCAAGAGACCCAGTACTTC. The full variable domain, in which reference TRBV5-1 and TRBJ2-5 provide the parts outside the CDR3, is KAGVTQTPRYLIKTRGQQVTLSCSPISGHRSVSWYQQTPGQGLQFLFEYFSETQRNKGNFPGRFSGRQFSNSRSEMNVSTLELGDSALYLCASSLDGTSQETQYFGPGTRLLVL.

The chain links TRBV5-4 to TRBJ2-7, with 7 nucleotides matching TRBD1. CDR1 is SGHNT and CDR2 is YYREEE in the germline V gene (reference sequence). V lost 4 bases, J lost 2 bases, and 9 bases stayed unmatched. This CDR3 comprises 15 residues. The CDR3 sequence: CASSPAIGTAYEQYF. The CDR3 nucleotides read TGTGCCAGCAGCCCAGCCATAGGGACAGCCTACGAGCAGTACTTC.

The chain joins TRBV4-3 to TRBJ2-1; tentative D call: TRBD2 (6 bases). The CDR3 covers 17 residues. CDR1 is LGHNA, CDR2 YSLEER, per germline. Trimming took 0 bases from V and 8 from J, leaving 20 bases between them. The CDR3 loop reads CASSQDSGRRQKHEQFF. CDR3 DNA: TGCGCCAGCAGCCAAGATAGCGGCAGACGCCAAAAGCATGAGCAGTTCTTC.

V usage is TRBV28 and J usage is TRBJ1-3; D unresolved. Germline assignment: CDR1 MDHEN and CDR2 SYDVKM. CDR3 size: 12 residues. The V gene lost 2 bases and the J gene lost 2 bases, with 1 base spanning the gap. CDR3: CASSLTGNTIYF. DNA for the CDR3: TGTGCCAGCAGTTTAACTGGAAACACCATATATTTT.

V and J are TRBV30 and TRBJ2-1; 14 nucleotides agree with TRBD2. Germline CDR1 GTSNPN, CDR2 SVGIG (reference sequence). CDR3 length equals 18 residues. J gave up 1 base and V 6 bases, and 11 bases lay outside the gene matches. The CDR3 is CACPAGLAGDGSYNEQFF. As DNA, the CDR3 is TGTGCCTGCCCCGCGGGACTAGCGGGAGATGGGTCCTACAATGAGCAGTTCTTC.

This chain uses TRBV28 with TRBJ2-3, with 9 bases lining up with TRBD1. V was clipped by 5 bases and J by 3 bases; unmatched bases: 6. This CDR3 has 15 amino acids. Per germline, CDR1 MDHEN and CDR2 SYDVKM. The CDR3 nucleotides read TGTGCCAGCAGTCTAGGGGGGACAGGGACAGATACGCAGTATTTT. It codes for CASSLGGTGTDTQYF.

The rearrangement uses TRBV6-5 and TRBJ2-7, with unresolved D. This CDR3 region has 13 residues. The ends were cut back, 6 bases at V and 2 bases at J, with 11 bases in the middle. The germline gives CDR1 MNHEY, CDR2 SVGAGI. CDR3 region: CASRRSQPYEQYF. The CDR3 nucleotides are TGTGCCAGCAGAAGGTCGCAGCCCTACGAGCAGTACTTC.

The chain carries TRBV5-1 and TRBJ2-5; D is ambiguous. The V end was cut by 1 base, the J end by 3 bases, with 7 bases between. Germline lookup yields CDR1 SGHRS and CDR2 YFSETQ. CDR3 length: 13 residues. CDR3 sequence reads: CASSLRVEETQYF. In DNA form, the CDR3 reads TGCGCCAGCAGCTTGAGAGTTGAAGAGACCCAGTACTTC.

This clone was picked up a small number of times. The chain is built from TRBV19 and TRBJ1-5, with D unclear. CDR1 is LNHDA, CDR2 SQIVND, per germline (reference sequence). CDR3 length: 14 amino acids. Trimming removed 8 bases from V and 2 bases from J, with 13 bases in between. The CDR3 DNA sequence: TGTGCCAGTGCCGGGAGGGAAGGCAATCAGCCCCAGCATTTT. Encoded protein: CASAGREGNQPQHF.